This record concerns one T cell receptor beta chain sequence. Its antigen is undetermined. The CDR3 contains 14 residues. Germline CDR1 is MNHEY and CDR2 is SVGAGI. The V and J ends lost 6 bases and 5 bases respectively, with 16 bases between them. These data belong to a study of cytomegalovirus exposure and HLA in healthy donors. Findings and limits, study-wide: TCR beta V- and J-gene trimming was later associated with a missense DCLRE1C variant.

The primer mix had 60 Vbeta and 13 Jbeta primers. Libraries were prepared by immunoSEQ multiplex PCR; TCRdb keeps only in-frame clonotypes and omits some of them. The table includes 150,000 to 180,000 clones, 75% to 85% detected once. Sequences were obtained from PBMCs. The chain has TRBV6-5 and TRBJ1-1; D remains unclear. The origin of this receptor is a woman aged 40 to 50 in good health and CMV-seropositive. This CDR3 reads CASSRPAVTTEAFF. The CDR3 bases are TGTGCCAGCAGCCGGCCGGCGGTAACGACTGAAGCTTTCTTT.